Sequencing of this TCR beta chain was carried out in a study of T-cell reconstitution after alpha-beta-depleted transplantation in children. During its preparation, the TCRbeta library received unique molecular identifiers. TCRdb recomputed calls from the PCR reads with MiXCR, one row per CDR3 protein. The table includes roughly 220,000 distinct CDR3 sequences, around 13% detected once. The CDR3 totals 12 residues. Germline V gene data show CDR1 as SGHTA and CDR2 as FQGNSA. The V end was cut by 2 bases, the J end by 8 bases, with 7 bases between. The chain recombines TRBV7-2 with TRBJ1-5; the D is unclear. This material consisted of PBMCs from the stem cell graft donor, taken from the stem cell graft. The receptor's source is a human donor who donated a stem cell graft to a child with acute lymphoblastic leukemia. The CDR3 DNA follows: TGTGCCAGCAGCTTACTTGGGAAGCCCCAGCATTTT. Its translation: CASSLLGKPQHF.